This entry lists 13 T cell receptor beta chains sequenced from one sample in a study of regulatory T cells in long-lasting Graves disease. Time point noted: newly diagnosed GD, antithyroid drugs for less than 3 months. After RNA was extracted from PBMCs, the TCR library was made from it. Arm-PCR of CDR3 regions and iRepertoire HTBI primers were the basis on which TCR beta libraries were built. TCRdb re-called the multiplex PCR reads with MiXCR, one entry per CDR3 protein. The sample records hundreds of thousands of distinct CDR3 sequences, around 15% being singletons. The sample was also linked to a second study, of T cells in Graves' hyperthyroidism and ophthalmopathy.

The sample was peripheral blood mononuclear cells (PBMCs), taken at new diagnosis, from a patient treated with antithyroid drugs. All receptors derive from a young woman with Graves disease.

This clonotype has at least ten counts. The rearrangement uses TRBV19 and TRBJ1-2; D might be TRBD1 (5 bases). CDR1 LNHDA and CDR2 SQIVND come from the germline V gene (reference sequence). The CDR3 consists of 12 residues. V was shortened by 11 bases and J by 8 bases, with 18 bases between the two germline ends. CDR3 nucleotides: TGTGCCTTGCAGGGAAGTGATCGGGGCTACACCTTC. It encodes CALQGSDRGYTF.

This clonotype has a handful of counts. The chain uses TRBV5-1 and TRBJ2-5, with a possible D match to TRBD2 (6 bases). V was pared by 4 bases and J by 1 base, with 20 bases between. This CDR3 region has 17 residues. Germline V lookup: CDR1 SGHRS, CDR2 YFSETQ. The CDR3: CASSRGGLNRRQETQYF. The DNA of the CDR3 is TGCGCCAGCAGCCGGGGAGGCCTAAACCGACGCCAAGAGACCCAGTACTTC.

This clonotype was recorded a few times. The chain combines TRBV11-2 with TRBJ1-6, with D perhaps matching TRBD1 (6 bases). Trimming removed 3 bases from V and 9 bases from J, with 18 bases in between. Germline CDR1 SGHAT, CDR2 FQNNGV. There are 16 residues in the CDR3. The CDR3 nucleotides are TGTGCCAGCAGCTTTGCCCTTGGACAGTCTCGTTCACCCCTCCACTTT. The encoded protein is CASSFALGQSRSPLHF.

The CDR3 region is CASSPGELAKNIQYF. CDR3 DNA sequence: TGTGCCAGCAGCCCAGGGGAACTGGCCAAAAACATTCAGTACTTC. The chain has TRBV7-9 and TRBJ2-4; weak D call: TRBD1 (6 bases). There are 15 residues in the CDR3. The germline CDR1 and CDR2 sequences are SEHNR and FQNEAQ (reference sequence). The V end was cut by 5 bases, the J end by 1 base, with 12 bases between.

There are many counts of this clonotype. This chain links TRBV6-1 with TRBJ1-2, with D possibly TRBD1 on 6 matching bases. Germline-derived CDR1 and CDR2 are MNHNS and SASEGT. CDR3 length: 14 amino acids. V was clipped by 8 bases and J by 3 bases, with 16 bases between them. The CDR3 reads CASGENEGDYGYTF. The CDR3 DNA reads TGTGCCAGCGGGGAAAACGAGGGGGACTATGGCTACACCTTC.

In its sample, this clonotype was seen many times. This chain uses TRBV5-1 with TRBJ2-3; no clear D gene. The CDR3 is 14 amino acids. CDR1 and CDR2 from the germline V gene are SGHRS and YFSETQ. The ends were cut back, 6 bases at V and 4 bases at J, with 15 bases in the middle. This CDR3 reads CASNWRPPADTQYF. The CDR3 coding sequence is TGCGCCAGCAATTGGCGGCCCCCCGCAGATACGCAGTATTTT.

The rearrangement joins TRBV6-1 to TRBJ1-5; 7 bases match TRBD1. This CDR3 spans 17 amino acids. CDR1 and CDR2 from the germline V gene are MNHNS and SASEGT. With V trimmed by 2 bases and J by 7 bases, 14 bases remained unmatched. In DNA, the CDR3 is TGTGCCAGCAGTGAATCACGGATAGGGGGCTTCCCCCAGCCCCAGCATTTT. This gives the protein CASSESRIGGFPQPQHF.

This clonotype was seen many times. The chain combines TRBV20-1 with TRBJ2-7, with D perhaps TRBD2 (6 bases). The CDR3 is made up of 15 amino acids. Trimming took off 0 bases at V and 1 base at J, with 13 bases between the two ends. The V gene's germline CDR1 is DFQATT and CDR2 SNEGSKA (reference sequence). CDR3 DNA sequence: TGCAGTGCTAGAGACATTAGCGGCTATTCCTACGAGCAGTACTTC. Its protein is CSARDISGYSYEQYF.

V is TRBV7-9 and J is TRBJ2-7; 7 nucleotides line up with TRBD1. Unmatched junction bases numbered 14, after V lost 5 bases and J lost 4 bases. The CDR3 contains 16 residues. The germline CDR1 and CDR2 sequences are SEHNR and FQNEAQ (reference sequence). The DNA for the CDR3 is TGTGCCAGCAGCCGTTGGACCGGGACAGCCTTTTACGAGCAGTACTTC. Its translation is CASSRWTGTAFYEQYF.

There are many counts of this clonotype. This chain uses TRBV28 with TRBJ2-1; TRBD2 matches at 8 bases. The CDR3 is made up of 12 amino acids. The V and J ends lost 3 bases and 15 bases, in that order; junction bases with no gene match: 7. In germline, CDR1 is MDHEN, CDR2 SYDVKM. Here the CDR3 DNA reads TGTGCCAGCAGTTTCCCGGGACTAGTTGCGTTCTTC. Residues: CASSFPGLVAFF. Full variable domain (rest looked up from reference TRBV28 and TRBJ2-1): DVKVTQSSRYLVKRTGEKVFLECVQDMDHENMFWYRQDPGLGLRLIYFSYDVKMKEKGDIPEGYSVSREKKERFSLILESASTNQTSMYLCASSFPGLVAFFGPGTRLTVL.

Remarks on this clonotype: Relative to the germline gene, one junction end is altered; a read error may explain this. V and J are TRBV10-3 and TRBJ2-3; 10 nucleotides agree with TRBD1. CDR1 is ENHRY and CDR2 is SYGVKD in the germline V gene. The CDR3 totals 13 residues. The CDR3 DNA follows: TGCGCTACCGGGACAGGGGCCGCAGATACGCAGTATTTT. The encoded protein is CATGTGAADTQYF.

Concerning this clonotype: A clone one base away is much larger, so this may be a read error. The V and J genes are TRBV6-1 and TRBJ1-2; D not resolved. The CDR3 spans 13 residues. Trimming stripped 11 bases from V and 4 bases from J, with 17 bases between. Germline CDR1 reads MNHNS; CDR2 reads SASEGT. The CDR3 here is CAGGRSSAYGYTF. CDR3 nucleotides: TGTGCCGGCGGCCGGTCATCAGCCTATGGCTACACCTTC.

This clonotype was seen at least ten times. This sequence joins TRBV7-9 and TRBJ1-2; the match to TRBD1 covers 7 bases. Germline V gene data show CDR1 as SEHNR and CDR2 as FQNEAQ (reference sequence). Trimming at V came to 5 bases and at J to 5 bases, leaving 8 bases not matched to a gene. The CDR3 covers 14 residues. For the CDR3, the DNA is TGTGCCAGCAGCACGGAGGGGACAGTGTATGGCTACACCTTC. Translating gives CASSTEGTVYGYTF.